Listed below are T cell receptor beta chains from one sample, sequenced in a study of beta chain features in type 1 diabetes. Produced via immunoSEQ multiplex PCR; TCRdb's table is partial and in-frame only. This repertoire shows about 700,000 clones, around an eighth found once; its top ten account for 0.022%. Sample: naive CD4+ T cells from blood. The receptors here all came from a man younger than 35 with type 1 diabetes. Both conserved end residues are part of each CDR3. A D gene is named only where the DNA matches it firmly. Size tells how often a clone was seen (once, few, many) or the class of an expanded clone, and some rows leave it out.

>TRBV18|NA|TRBJ2-7|NA
CASSPPGTQKGEQYF
TGTGCCAGCTCACCACCAGGGACCCAAAAGGGCGAGCAGTACTTC
>TRBV7-9|few|TRBJ1-6|NA
CASSLARDRRSYNSPLHF
TGTGCCAGCAGCTTAGCGCGTGACAGACGCTCCTATAATTCACCCCTCCACTTT
>TRBV21-1|few|TRBJ2-1|NA
CASSKLQGRYNEQFF
TGTGCCAGCAGCAAACTTCAGGGGCGCTACAATGAGCAGTTCTTC
>TRBV11-3|NA|TRBJ1-6|TRBD1
CASSLRTGDNSPLHF
TGTGCCAGCAGCTTAAGGACAGGGGATAATTCACCCCTCCACTTT
>TRBV6-4|few|TRBJ1-2|NA
CASSDRNYGYTF
TGTGCCAGCAGTGACCGGAACTATGGCTACACCTTC
>TRBV28|few|TRBJ2-1|NA
CASSLKRTDSYSYNEQFF
TGTGCCAGCAGTTTAAAGCGGACCGACAGTTACTCCTACAATGAGCAGTTCTTC
>TRBV7-9|few|TRBJ2-2|NA
CASSPTPNTGELFF
TGTGCCAGCAGCCCTACACCGAACACCGGGGAGCTGTTTTTT
>TRBV7-2|few|TRBJ1-5|NA
CASSPELGSNQPQHF
TGTGCCAGCAGCCCGGAACTGGGGAGCAATCAGCCCCAGCATTTT
>TRBV27|NA|TRBJ1-1|TRBD1
CASSFLQGTEAFF
TGTGCCAGCAGTTTCCTACAGGGGACTGAAGCTTTCTTT
>TRBV6-5|NA|TRBJ2-7|NA
CASSQDLHEQYF
TGTGCCAGCAGTCAAGATCTCCACGAGCAGTACTTC
>TRBV2|few|TRBJ2-5|NA
CASSEEVGAEETQYF
TGTGCCAGCAGTGAAGAGGTAGGGGCGGAAGAGACCCAGTACTTC
>TRBV5-4|few|TRBJ2-2|NA
CASSPAPRTGELFF
TGTGCCAGCAGCCCTGCACCTAGGACCGGGGAGCTGTTTTTT
>TRBV6-6|few|TRBJ2-1|TRBD2
CASSQTSGGAGEQFF
TGTGCCAGCAGCCAGACTAGCGGGGGGGCCGGTGAGCAGTTCTTC
>TRBV25-1|few|TRBJ1-2|NA
CASSVPGGGYGYTF
TGTGCCAGCAGTGTCCCGGGGGGTGGATATGGCTACACCTTC
>TRBV5-1|NA|TRBJ1-5|NA
CASSSWPGNQPQHF
TGCGCCAGCAGTTCTTGGCCTGGCAATCAGCCCCAGCATTTT
>TRBV30|NA|TRBJ1-6|NA
CAWSVRSYNSPLHF
TGTGCCTGGAGTGTGCGCTCTTATAATTCACCCCTCCACTTT
>TRBV19|few|TRBJ1-1|NA
CASSIRYSARANTEAFF
TGTGCCAGTAGTATCCGGTATTCGGCGAGGGCGAACACTGAAGCTTTCTTT
>TRBV4-1|few|TRBJ2-6|TRBD1
CASSPGQGARAGANVLTF
TGCGCCAGCAGCCCTGGACAGGGGGCTCGCGCTGGGGCCAACGTCCTGACTTTC
>TRBV11-2|NA|TRBJ2-7|NA
CASSRLSDYEQYF
TGTGCCAGCAGTCGACTCTCAGACTACGAGCAGTACTTC
>TRBV25-1|NA|TRBJ1-1|NA
CASSQGMVAEAFF
TGTGCCAGCAGTCAGGGGATGGTCGCTGAAGCTTTCTTT
>TRBV12-5|NA|TRBJ1-5|NA
CASAPGRLGAGQPQHF
TGTGCTAGTGCCCCCGGCCGGCTGGGGGCTGGTCAGCCCCAGCATTTT
>TRBV18|NA|TRBJ2-1|TRBD1
CASSRGTENNEQFF
TGTGCCAGCTCACGTGGGACAGAGAACAATGAGCAGTTCTTC
>TRBV15|NA|TRBJ2-2|NA
CATSRDKPNTGELFF
TGTGCCACCAGCAGAGATAAGCCCAACACCGGGGAGCTGTTTTTT
>TRBV10-3|few|TRBJ2-1|NA
CAISPGPAYNEQFF
TGTGCCATCAGCCCCGGGCCCGCCTACAATGAGCAGTTCTTC
>TRBV7-2|NA|TRBJ1-2|TRBD1
CASSKRTGVGDYGYTF
TGTGCCAGCAGCAAACGGACAGGGGTTGGGGACTATGGCTACACCTTC
>TRBV9|NA|TRBJ2-5|NA
CASSVVGEGLETQYF
TGTGCCAGCAGCGTAGTGGGGGAAGGACTAGAGACCCAGTACTTC
>TRBV28|NA|TRBJ1-1|NA
CASSLYTEAFF
TGTGCCAGCAGTCTATACACTGAAGCTTTCTTT
>TRBV7-2|NA|TRBJ2-7|NA
CASSLGVGYEQYF
TGTGCCAGCAGCTTAGGGGTTGGCTACGAGCAGTACTTC
>TRBV7-6|NA|TRBJ1-4|NA
CASSLAGGTGEKLFF
TGTGCCAGCAGCTTAGCGGGGGGAACAGGTGAAAAACTGTTTTTT
>TRBV27|NA|TRBJ2-7|TRBD1
CASSDRGPGRPYEQYF
TGTGCCAGCAGTGACAGGGGCCCTGGTAGACCTTACGAGCAGTACTTC
>TRBV4-1|few|TRBJ2-3|NA
CASSQGPSIPDTQYF
TGCGCCAGCAGCCAAGGACCGAGCATACCAGATACGCAGTATTTT